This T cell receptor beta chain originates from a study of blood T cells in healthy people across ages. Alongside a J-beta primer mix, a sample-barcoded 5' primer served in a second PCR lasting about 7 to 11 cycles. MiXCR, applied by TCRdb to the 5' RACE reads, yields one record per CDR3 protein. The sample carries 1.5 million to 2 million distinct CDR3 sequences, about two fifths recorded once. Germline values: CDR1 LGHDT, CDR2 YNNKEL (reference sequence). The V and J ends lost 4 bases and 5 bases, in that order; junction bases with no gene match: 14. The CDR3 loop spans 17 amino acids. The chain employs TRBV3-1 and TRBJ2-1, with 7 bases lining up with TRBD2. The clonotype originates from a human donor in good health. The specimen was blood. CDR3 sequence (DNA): TGTGCCAGCAGCCGGGAGGGTACGGTTTCGAGACACAATGAGCAGTTCTTC. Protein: CASSREGTVSRHNEQFF.